This T cell receptor (beta chain) was sequenced for a study of blood T cells in healthy people across ages. Study-wide results and limits: Estimated diversity that came from one million T cells was considered an underestimate. Roughly linear declines in TCR beta diversity per million T cells occurred with age. Unknown donor CMV status possibly confounded expanded clonotype changes.

Primed by a sample-barcoded 5' primer and a J-beta primer mix, a second PCR proceeded for 7 to 11 cycles. TCRdb re-analysed the 5' RACE reads in MiXCR, keeping a single row per CDR3 protein. Seen here are about 1,500,000 distinct CDR3 sequences, 42% observed once, and the top ten hold approximately 7.9%. Samples each had at least 6 micrograms of total RNA extracted. At least ten counts were recorded for this clonotype. Its specificity is unknown. CDR1 is ENHRY and CDR2 is SYGVKD in the germline V gene. V lost 7 bases and J lost 5; bases outside the gene matches: 6. CDR3 size: 13 residues. This TCR was sampled from a woman younger than 35 in good health. The sample was blood. The gene calls are TRBV10-3 and TRBJ2-7, with 9 bases that match TRBD1. CDR3 sequence reads: CAITGTGKDEQYF. The DNA of the CDR3 is TGTGCCATCACCGGGACAGGGAAAGACGAGCAGTACTTC.